This record covers a single T cell receptor beta chain. This clone came up once. Its antigen is not yet known. Base qualities were left out, and no much larger clone turns up one base away. The immunoSEQ Assay, a bias-controlled multiplex PCR, was used to amplify TCRbeta CDR3 regions from genomic DNA. As for the authors' bioinformatics: The number of nucleated cells in each sample was estimated by amplification of reference gene primers within the assay. To quantify the absolute abundance of each unique TCRbeta CDR3 rearrangement, sequence reads were collapsed and filtered. For each sample, productive Simpson clonality was calculated as the square root of Simpson's diversity index across productive rearrangements. In TCRdb, the immuneACCESS table is reduced to in-frame sequences with V and J assigned. These tables do not hold every clone; where another copy was compared, an unresolved V gene accounts for under half, and the others remain unexplained. V and J calls plus clone size are reproduced from that table; the DNA served to infer D and trimming. Here the sample has about 150,000 clones; around nine tenths occur a single time. The top ten clonotypes cover around 2.9% of the sample.

These data are taken from a study of blood T cell repertoires in COVID-19 (dated by TCRdb to 2020 to 2021). Background on the whole study: Samples covering the acute and convalescent phases of COVID-19 were provided by collaborators in the United States, Italy and Spain. The material from the prospective study consisted of cDNA or gDNA derived from T cells, B-cell-depleted T cells, or PBMCs. The dataset comprised deeply sampled blood TCRbeta repertoires from subjects exposed to, actively infected with, or recovered from COVID-19. The repertoires were made available in a free public database intended to serve as a resource for research on the immune response to SARS-CoV-2. Samples came from the ongoing ImmuneRACE study (first 160 participants) plus 1,254 subjects from 6 global collaborators. The sample metadata nearly always contained a de-identified subject ID, COVID-19 status, age in years and sex. Where available, HLA class I and class II types were obtained from metadata supplied by the sample provider rather than from assay-based typing.

Compared with germline, V lacks 5 bases and J lacks 2 bases; bases without a gene match: 8. From the germline V gene, CDR1 is SGHAT and CDR2 is FQNNGV. Inclusive of the bounding cysteine and phenylalanine, the CDR3 is 15 residues long. Only the CDR3 region is kept as DNA, spanning 45 bases read in frame from base 1. Broad study findings and their caveats: The quantity of clinical and demographic metadata differed by source and by participant and was supplied without curation.

The collaborating institutions used their own protocols to collect whole blood in K2EDTA tubes. Collaborator samples were shipped for TCRbeta analysis as frozen whole blood, isolated PBMCs, or DNA extracted from either sample type. The V and J genes are TRBV11-2 and TRBJ2-7, with TRBD2 identical over 8 junction bases. The receptor was isolated from a man aged 60 to 75 with active or convalescent COVID-19. The sample taken for sequencing was peripheral blood. The base sequence is TGTGCCAGCAGCCGCCTTACACTAGCGGCCTACGAGCAGTACTTC. This encodes CASSRLTLAAYEQYF.